This T cell receptor beta chain originates from a study of CD8 T cells in ankylosing spondylitis. Study-wide results and limits: It appeared that ankylosing spondylitis blood was characterized by a TCR beta motif of several highly homologous variants. In peripheral blood, disease-linked CD8+ clones occurred at relatively low frequencies.

The table lists this clonotype with many counts. Its matching antigen is unknown. TCRdb re-called the 5' RACE reads with MiXCR, one entry per CDR3 protein. The sample has about 25,000 distinct CDR3 sequences; around 2.5% are singletons. CDR1 is SGDLS, CDR2 YYNGEE, per germline. This CDR3 comprises 13 residues. V was cut by 3 bases and J by 4 bases, with 9 bases left in between. The V and J genes are TRBV9 and TRBJ2-3, with D hard to call. Sequencing was done on a sample of blood, either unsorted or a sorted T cell fraction (not recorded which). The receptor's source is a female donor with ankylosing spondylitis or in good health (not recorded which). CDR3 nucleotides: TGTGCCAGCAGCGCCCTTGGGGCAGATACGCAGTATTTT. This encodes CASSALGADTQYF.